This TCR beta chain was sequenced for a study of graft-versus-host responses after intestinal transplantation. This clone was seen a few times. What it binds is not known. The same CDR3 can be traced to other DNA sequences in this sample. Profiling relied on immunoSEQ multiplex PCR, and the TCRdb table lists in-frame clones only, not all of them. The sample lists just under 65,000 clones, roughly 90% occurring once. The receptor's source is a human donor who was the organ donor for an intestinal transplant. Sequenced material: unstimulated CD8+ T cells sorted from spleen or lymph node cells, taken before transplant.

The CDR3 sequence: CASSLGGSGNTIYF. CDR3 DNA: TGTGCCAGCAGTTTGGGGGGTTCTGGAAACACCATATATTTT. This chain connects TRBV28 to TRBJ1-3, with D perhaps matching TRBD1 (5 bases). CDR1 is MDHEN and CDR2 is SYDVKM in the germline V gene. V was shortened by 3 bases and J by 1 base, with 7 bases between the two germline ends. The CDR3 is 14 residues long.